These 2 T cell receptor beta chains originate from one sample sequenced in a study of long-term antiretroviral therapy in people with HIV. This was the immunoSEQ v3.0 assay at survey level. Assay: immunoSEQ multiplex PCR; the TCRdb copy retains only in-frame clones and omits some. The sample holds about 25,000 clones, almost 80% seen once. Sequencing used unsorted PBMCs, obtained 2.1 years after starting antiretroviral therapy. These receptors all stem from a man aged 25 to 40 with HIV.

This chain uses TRBV12-5 with TRBJ1-1; no clear D. This CDR3 spans 14 amino acids. V was cut by 6 bases and J by 1 base, with 12 bases left in between. Germline V CDR1 and CDR2: LGHNT, FRNRAP. CDR3 sequence reads: CASGPGIGNTEAFF. CDR3 coding DNA: TGTGCTAGTGGCCCTGGGATAGGGAACACTGAAGCTTTCTTT.

This CDR3 is CASSLSSKEQYF. In nucleotides, the CDR3 is TGTGCCAGCAGCTTGTCTAGTAAGGAGCAGTACTTC. This sequence joins TRBV5-4 and TRBJ2-7; no firm D call. The V gene lost 1 base and the J gene lost 7 bases, with 9 bases spanning the gap. The CDR3 totals 12 residues. The germline V gene encodes CDR1 SGHNT and CDR2 YYREEE (reference sequence).